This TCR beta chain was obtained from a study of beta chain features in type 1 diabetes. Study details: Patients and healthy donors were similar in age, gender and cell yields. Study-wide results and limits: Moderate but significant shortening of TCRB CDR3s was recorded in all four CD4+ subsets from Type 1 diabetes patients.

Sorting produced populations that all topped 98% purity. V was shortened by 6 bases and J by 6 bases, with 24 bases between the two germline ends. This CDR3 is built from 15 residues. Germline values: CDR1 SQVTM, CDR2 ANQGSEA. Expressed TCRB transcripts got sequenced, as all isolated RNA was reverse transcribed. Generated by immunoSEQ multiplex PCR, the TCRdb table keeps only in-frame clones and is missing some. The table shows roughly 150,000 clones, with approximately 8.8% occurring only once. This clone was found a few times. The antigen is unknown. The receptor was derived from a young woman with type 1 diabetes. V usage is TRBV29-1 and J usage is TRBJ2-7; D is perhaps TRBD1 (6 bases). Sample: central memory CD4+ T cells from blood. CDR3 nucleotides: TGCAGCGTCGCGTTTGAGACAGGAGTTTTTCTCGAGCAGTACTTC. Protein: CSVAFETGVFLEQYF.